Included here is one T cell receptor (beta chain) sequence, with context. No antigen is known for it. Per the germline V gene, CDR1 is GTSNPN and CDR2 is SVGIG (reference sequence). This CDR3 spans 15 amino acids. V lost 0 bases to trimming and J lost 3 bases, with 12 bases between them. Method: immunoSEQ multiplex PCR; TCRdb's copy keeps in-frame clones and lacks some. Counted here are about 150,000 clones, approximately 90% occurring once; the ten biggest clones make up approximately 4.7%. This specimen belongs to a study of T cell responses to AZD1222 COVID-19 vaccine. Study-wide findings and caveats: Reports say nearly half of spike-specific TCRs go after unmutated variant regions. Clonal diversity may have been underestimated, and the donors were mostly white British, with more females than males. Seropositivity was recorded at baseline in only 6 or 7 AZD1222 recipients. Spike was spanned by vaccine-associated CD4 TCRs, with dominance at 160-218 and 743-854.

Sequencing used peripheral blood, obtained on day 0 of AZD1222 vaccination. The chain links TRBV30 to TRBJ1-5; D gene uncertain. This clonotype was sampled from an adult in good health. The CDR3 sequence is CAWSVGNYDNQPQHF. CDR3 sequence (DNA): TGTGCCTGGAGTGTTGGGAACTATGACAATCAGCCCCAGCATTTT.